The 5 T cell receptor beta chains given below trace back to one sample, sequenced in a study of shared clonotypes between healthy human individuals. Selected positively for CCR7 and CD45RO-negative, naive CD8 cells excluded terminally differentiated effector memory CD45RA+ cells. Measured with immunoSEQ multiplex PCR; TCRdb has only the in-frame clones, and not every one. Among around 2.1 million clones listed, around 93% were seen once. Sequencing was carried out using naive CD8+ T cells from PBMCs. The receptors originated from a man between 18 and 35 years old in good health. Some clones in this sample may be carry-over from other donors' samples.

V gene TRBV5-1 combines with J gene TRBJ2-5; D may be TRBD2 (6 bases). This CDR3 has 15 amino acids. Trimming pared 4 bases from V and 5 bases from J, leaving 18 bases between. Germline V gene data show CDR1 as SGHRS and CDR2 as YFSETQ. In DNA form, the CDR3 reads TGCGCCAGCAGCGGACTACTAGTATCAGAGGAGACCCAGTACTTC. Translation: CASSGLLVSEETQYF.

This chain connects TRBV5-8 to TRBJ2-7, with 7 bases fitting TRBD2. The V gene end was trimmed by 3 bases and the J gene end by 10 bases; junction bases not matched to a gene: 7. The germline gives CDR1 SGHTS, CDR2 YDEGEE. The CDR3 sequence is 12 residues long. This CDR3 is CASSSGRTSQYF. The CDR3 nucleotides are TGTGCCAGCAGCTCCGGTAGGACTAGTCAGTACTTC.

The chain combines TRBV28 with TRBJ1-5; no clear D. Germline lookup yields CDR1 MDHEN and CDR2 SYDVKM. Between the trimmed V and J ends, which lost 6 bases and 5 bases, there was a span of 14 bases. This CDR3 region has 14 residues. CDR3 sequence: CASSLNRRDQPQHF. The CDR3 coding sequence is TGTGCCAGCAGCCTTAATCGGCGCGATCAGCCCCAGCATTTT.

The chain is built from TRBV13 and TRBJ2-7, with 13 bases identical to TRBD2. Germline V CDR1 and CDR2: PRHDT, FYEKMQ (reference sequence). V trimming: 0 bases; J trimming: 2 bases; junction bases outside the gene matches: 4. This CDR3 has 17 amino acids. CDR3 in amino acids: CASSLGTGTSGTYEQYF. The CDR3 DNA reads as TGTGCCAGCAGCTTAGGAACCGGGACTAGCGGGACCTACGAGCAGTACTTC.

The V gene is TRBV27, the J gene TRBJ1-2; the match to TRBD1 covers 10 bases. Trimming at V came to 0 bases and at J to 8 bases, leaving 9 bases not matched to a gene. Germline-derived CDR1 and CDR2 are MNHEY and SMNVEV (reference sequence). CDR3 size: 16 residues. For the CDR3, the DNA is TGTGCCAGCAGTTTATCCGGGACAGGGGCTATGACGGGCTACACCTTC. It encodes CASSLSGTGAMTGYTF.